The entry below gives a single T cell receptor (beta chain) sequence along with its context. The sample contains more than one DNA sequence encoding this CDR3. In germline, CDR1 is SGHDT, CDR2 YYEEEE. V lost 4 bases and J lost 5, with 9 bases in between. The CDR3 is made up of 12 amino acids. The data belong to a study of control samples from healthy donors and cancer patients. This table comes from immunoSEQ multiplex PCR, and its TCRdb copy is limited to in-frame clones, with some not included. The repertoire holds 90,000 or so clones, with about 89% as singletons. The chain couples TRBV5-6 to TRBJ1-2; the D gene is possibly TRBD1 (5 bases). The sequenced sample consisted of PBMCs. The clonotype was recovered from a woman between 50 and 59 years old with colorectal cancer. CDR3 residues: CASSPGSYGYTF. The CDR3 DNA is TGTGCCAGCAGCCCAGGGAGTTATGGCTACACCTTC.